The T cell receptor beta chain described here comes from a study of brain T cells in children with intractable seizures. CDR1 is MDHEN, CDR2 SYDVKM, per germline. This CDR3 spans 15 amino acids. With 5 bases removed from V and 0 bases from J, the gap between germline ends came to 14 bases. Libraries were prepared by immunoSEQ multiplex PCR; TCRdb keeps only in-frame clonotypes and omits some of them. The sample lists around 100,000 clones; 85% to 95% were seen once. The rearrangement joins TRBV28 to TRBJ2-7; D is uncertain. The sample here was peripheral blood, taken at surgery. The receptor was isolated from a boy under two years old with hemimegalencephaly and intractable seizures. In DNA, the CDR3 is TGTGCCAGCAGTCCCCTAAGGGCACACTCCTACGAGCAGTACTTC. Amino acids: CASSPLRAHSYEQYF.